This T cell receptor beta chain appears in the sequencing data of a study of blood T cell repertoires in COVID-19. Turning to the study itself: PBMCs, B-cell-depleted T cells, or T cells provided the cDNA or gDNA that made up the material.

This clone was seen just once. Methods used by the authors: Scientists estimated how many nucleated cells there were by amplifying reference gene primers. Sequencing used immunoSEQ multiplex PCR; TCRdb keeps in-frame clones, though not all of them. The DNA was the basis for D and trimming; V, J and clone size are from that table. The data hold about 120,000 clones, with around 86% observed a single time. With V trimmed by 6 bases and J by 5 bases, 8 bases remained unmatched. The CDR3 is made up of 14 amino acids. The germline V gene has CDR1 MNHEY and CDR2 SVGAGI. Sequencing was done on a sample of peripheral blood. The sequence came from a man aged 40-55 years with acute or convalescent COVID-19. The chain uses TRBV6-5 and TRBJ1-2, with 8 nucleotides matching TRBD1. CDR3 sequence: CASSLTGDDYGYTF. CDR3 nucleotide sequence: TGTGCCAGCAGCTTGACAGGGGATGATTATGGCTACACCTTC.